This entry is about one T cell receptor (beta chain). The data stem from a study of blood T cell repertoires in COVID-19. About the study: Samples of COVID-19 (acute and convalescent) were obtained from the United States, Italy and Spain.

This CDR3 is 16 amino acids long. Unmatched junction bases numbered 14, after V lost 4 bases and J lost 7 bases. Germline V CDR1 and CDR2: SGHRS, YFSETQ. Under the authors' procedure: Researchers report that nucleated cell counts were estimated from reference gene primer amplification. Generated by immunoSEQ multiplex PCR, the TCRdb table keeps only in-frame clones and is missing some. V, J and clone size are taken as reported in that table, and D and trimming were inferred from the DNA itself. The sample comprises some 120,000 clones, about 70% of which are singletons, and roughly 2% rests with the top ten.

Source material: peripheral blood. This chain links TRBV5-1 with TRBJ2-5; 9 bases are a match to TRBD2. The receptor comes from a woman in her 70s with acute or convalescent COVID-19. The CDR3 bases are TGCGCCAGCAGCATGGGGGTTAGCGGGGGAGCCGGGACCCAGTACTTC. Its translation is CASSMGVSGGAGTQYF.